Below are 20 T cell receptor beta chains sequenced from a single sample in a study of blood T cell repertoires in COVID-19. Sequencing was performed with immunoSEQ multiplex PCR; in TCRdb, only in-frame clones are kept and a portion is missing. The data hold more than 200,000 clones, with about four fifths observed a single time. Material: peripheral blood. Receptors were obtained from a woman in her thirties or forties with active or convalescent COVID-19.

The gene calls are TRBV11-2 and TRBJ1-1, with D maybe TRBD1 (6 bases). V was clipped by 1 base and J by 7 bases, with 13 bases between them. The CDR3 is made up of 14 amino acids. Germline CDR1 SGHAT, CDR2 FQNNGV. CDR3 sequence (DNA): TGTGCCAGCAGCTTAGGCGGTTGGACAGATGAAGCTTTCTTT. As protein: CASSLGGWTDEAFF.

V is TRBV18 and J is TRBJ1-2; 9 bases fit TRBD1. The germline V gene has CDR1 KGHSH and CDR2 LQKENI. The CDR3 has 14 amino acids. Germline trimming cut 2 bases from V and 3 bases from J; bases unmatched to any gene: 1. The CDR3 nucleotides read TGTGCCAGCTCACCAGGGGACAGGGACTATGGCTACACCTTC. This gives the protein CASSPGDRDYGYTF.

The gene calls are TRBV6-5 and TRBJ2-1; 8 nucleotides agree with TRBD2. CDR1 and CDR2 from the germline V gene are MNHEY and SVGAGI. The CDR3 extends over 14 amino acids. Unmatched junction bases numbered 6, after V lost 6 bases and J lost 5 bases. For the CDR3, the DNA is TGTGCCAGCAGCGGGAGGCGGGGGGACAATGAGCAGTTCTTC. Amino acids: CASSGRRGDNEQFF.

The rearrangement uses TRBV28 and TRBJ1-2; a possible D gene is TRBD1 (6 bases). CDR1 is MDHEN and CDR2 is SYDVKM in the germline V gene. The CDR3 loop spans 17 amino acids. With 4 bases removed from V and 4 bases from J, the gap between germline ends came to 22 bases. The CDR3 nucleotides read TGTGCCAGCAGTTCGACTCCAGGGGATGGGGCTACCTATGGCTACACCTTC. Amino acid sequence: CASSSTPGDGATYGYTF.

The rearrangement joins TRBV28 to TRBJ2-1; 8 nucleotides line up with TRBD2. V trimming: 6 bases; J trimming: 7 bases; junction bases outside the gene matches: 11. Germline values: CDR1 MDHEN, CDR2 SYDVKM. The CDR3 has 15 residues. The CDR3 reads CASSPAGTRSNEQFF. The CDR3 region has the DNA TGTGCCAGCAGCCCGGCCGGGACTAGGTCGAATGAGCAGTTCTTC.

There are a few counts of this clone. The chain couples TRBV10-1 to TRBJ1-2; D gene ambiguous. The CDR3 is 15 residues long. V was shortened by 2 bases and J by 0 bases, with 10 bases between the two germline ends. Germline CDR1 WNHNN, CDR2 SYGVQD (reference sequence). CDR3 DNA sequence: TGCGCCAGCAGTGAGAGAAGAGATACTAACTATGGCTACACCTTC. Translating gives CASSERRDTNYGYTF.

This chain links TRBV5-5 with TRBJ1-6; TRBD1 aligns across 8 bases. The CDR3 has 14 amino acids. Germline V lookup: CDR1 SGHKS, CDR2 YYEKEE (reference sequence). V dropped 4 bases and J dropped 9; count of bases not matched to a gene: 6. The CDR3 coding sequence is TGTGCCAGCAGCCTCGGACAGGGAACTTCACCCCTCCACTTT. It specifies CASSLGQGTSPLHF. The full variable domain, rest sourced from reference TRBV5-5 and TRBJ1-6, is DAGVTQSPTHLIKTRGQQVTLRCSPISGHKSVSWYQQVLGQGPQFIFQYYEKEERGRGNFPDRFSARQFPNYSSELNVNALLLGDSALYLCASSLGQGTSPLHFGNGTRLTVT.

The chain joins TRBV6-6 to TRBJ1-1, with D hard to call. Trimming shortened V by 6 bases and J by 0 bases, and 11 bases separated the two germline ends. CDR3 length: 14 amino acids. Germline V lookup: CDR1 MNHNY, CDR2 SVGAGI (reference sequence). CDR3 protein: CASSQPGMNTEAFF. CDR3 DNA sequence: TGTGCCAGCAGCCAACCGGGGATGAACACTGAAGCTTTCTTT.

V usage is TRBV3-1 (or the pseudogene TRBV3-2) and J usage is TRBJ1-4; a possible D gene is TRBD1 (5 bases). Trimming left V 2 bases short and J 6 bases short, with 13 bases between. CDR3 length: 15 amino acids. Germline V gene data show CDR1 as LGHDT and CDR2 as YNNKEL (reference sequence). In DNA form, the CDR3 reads TGTGCCAGCAGCCAACCTGGGGGAGGTGATGAAAAACTGTTTTTT. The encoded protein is CASSQPGGGDEKLFF.

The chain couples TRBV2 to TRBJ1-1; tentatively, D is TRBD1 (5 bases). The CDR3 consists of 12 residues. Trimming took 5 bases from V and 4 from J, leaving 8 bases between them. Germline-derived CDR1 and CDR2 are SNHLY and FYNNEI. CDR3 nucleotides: TGTGCCAGCAGTACAGGTGGCACTGAAGCTTTCTTT. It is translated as CASSTGGTEAFF.

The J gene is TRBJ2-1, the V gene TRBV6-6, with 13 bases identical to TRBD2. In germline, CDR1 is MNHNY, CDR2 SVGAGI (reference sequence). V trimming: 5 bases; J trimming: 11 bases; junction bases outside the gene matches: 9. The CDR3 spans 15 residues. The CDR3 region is CASSHNLGTSGKQFF. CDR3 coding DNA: TGTGCCAGCAGTCACAACCTCGGGACTAGCGGGAAGCAGTTCTTC.

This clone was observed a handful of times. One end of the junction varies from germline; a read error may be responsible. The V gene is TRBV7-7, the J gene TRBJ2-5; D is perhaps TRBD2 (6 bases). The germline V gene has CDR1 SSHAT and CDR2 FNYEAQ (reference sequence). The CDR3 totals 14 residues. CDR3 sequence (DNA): TGTGCTAGCAGCTCCTCGGGGGTCCAAGAGACCCAGTACTTC. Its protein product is CASSSSGVQETQYF.

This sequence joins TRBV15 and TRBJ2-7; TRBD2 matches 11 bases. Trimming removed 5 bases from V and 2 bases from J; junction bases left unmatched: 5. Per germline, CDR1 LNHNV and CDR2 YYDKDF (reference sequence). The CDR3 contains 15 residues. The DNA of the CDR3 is TGTGCCACCAGCTTCGGGACTAGCGGAGCCTACGAGCAGTACTTC. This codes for CATSFGTSGAYEQYF.

The CDR3 region is CASSPTLGGAGGLSYGYTF. The CDR3 DNA sequence: TGTGCCAGCAGCCCAACCCTTGGAGGGGCTGGGGGGTTGAGCTATGGCTACACCTTC. The chain couples TRBV3-1 (or the pseudogene TRBV3-2) to TRBJ1-2; D possibly corresponds to TRBD1 (5 bases). CDR1 and CDR2 (germline): LGHDT, YNNKEL (reference sequence). With 4 bases removed from V and 4 bases from J, the gap between germline ends came to 28 bases. This CDR3 is built from 19 residues.

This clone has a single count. This CDR3 reads CSATGNQPQHF. Here the CDR3 DNA reads TGCAGTGCTACAGGGAATCAGCCCCAGCATTTT. The gene calls are TRBV20-1 and TRBJ1-5; possible D gene TRBD1, 5 bases. CDR3 length: 11 amino acids. Germline CDR1 DFQATT, CDR2 SNEGSKA (reference sequence). V was clipped by 4 bases and J by 4 bases, with 5 bases between them.

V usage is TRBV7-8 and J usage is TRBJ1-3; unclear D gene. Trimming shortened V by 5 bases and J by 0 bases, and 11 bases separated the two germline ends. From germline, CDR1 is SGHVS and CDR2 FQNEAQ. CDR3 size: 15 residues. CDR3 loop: CASSPAEFSGNTIYF. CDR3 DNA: TGTGCCAGCAGCCCAGCAGAGTTCTCTGGAAACACCATATATTTT.

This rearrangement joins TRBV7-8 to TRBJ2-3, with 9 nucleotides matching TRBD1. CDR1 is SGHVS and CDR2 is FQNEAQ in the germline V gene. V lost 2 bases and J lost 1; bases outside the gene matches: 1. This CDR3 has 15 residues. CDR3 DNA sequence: TGTGCCAGCAGCTTACGGGACAGGGGCACAGATACGCAGTATTTT. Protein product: CASSLRDRGTDTQYF.

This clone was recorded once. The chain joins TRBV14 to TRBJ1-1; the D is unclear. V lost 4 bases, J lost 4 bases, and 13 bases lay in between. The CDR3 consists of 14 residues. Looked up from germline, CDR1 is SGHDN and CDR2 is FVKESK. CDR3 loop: CASSLKTRGTEAFF. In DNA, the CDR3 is TGTGCCAGCAGCCTCAAAACCCGGGGCACTGAAGCTTTCTTT.

The CDR3 is CASSFVVNTEAFF. The CDR3 bases are TGTGCCAGCAGCTTCGTAGTTAACACTGAAGCTTTCTTT. The chain combines TRBV5-4 with TRBJ1-1; D call uncertain. Germline CDR1 reads SGHNT; CDR2 reads YYREEE (reference sequence). V gave up 2 bases and J gave up 2 bases, with 7 bases separating them. The CDR3 consists of 13 residues.

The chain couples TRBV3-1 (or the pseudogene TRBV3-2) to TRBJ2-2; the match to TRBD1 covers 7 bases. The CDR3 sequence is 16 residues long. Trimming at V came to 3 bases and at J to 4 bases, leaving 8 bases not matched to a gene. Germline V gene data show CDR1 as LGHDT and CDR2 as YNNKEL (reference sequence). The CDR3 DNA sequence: TGTGCCAGCAGCCATTCGAACAGGGGCCTCACCGGGGAGCTGTTTTTT. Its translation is CASSHSNRGLTGELFF.